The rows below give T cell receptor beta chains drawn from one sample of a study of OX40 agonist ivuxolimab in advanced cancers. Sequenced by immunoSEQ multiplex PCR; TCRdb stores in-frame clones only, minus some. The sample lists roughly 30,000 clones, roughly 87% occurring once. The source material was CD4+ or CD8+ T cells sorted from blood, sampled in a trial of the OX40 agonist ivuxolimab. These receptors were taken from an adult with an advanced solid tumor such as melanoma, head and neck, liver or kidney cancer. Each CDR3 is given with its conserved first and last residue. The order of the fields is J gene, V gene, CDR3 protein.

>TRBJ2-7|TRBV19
CASSAPGLAIYEQYF
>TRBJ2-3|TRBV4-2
CASSQDGAGGTDTQYF
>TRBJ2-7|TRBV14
CASSQGLAGVTVYEQYF
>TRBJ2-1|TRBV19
CASSIGWTHYNEQFF
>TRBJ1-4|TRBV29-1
CSVDGGEKLFF
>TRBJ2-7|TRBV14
CASSHLGDEQYF
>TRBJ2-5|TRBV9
CASSGDPPGIETQYF
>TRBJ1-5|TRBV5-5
CASSLAEQPQHF
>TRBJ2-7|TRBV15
CATSRSSYEQYF
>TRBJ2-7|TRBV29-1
CSASSDSSYEQYF
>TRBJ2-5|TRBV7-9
CASSSTSASTQYF
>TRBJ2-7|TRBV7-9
CASEADSYEQYF
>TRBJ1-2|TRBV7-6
CASSPAGTDYGYTF
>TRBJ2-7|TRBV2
CASSSSSVGEQYF
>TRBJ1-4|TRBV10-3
CATQGAANEKLFF
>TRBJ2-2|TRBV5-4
CASSFRLAADLRVGELFF